Listed below are T cell receptor beta chains from one sample, sequenced in a study of blood T cell repertoires in COVID-19. The method was immunoSEQ multiplex PCR; TCRdb's version includes in-frame clones alone and lacks a portion of them. The sample holds about 290,000 clones, roughly 91% seen once. Sequencing input: peripheral blood. The source is a young woman with COVID-19, enrolled during active disease. CDR3s include the opening cysteine and the closing phenylalanine or tryptophan. D genes are given only for firm matches. Not all rows give a size; the values are once, few, many and, for expanded clones, a class.

.	TRBV20-1	TRBD1	TRBJ1-2	CSASIGTGDYGYTF	TGCAGTGCTAGTATCGGGACAGGGGACTATGGCTACACCTTC
.	TRBV7-2	.	TRBJ1-6	CASSLAPDSPLHF	TGTGCCAGCAGCTTAGCGCCAGATTCACCCCTCCACTTT
.	TRBV4-1	.	TRBJ2-3	CASRTTGTSTDTQYF	TGCGCCAGCAGAACGACAGGAACTAGCACAGATACGCAGTATTTT
.	TRBV27	.	TRBJ2-1	CASSRGDGSNEQFF	TGTGCCAGCAGTAGGGGTGACGGGTCAAATGAGCAGTTCTTC
.	TRBV11-3	TRBD1	TRBJ2-3	CASSVGQGADTQYF	TGTGCCAGCAGCGTAGGACAGGGGGCAGATACGCAGTATTTT
.	TRBV13	TRBD2	TRBJ2-5	CASSLWASGGLETQYF	TGTGCCAGCAGCTTATGGGCTAGCGGGGGGTTGGAGACCCAGTACTTC
.	TRBV2	TRBD1	TRBJ1-2	CASKRTGSNYGYTF	TGTGCCAGCAAACGGACAGGCTCTAACTATGGCTACACCTTC
few	TRBV5-1	TRBD2	TRBJ2-3	CASSLYLTSGGASTDTQYF	TGCGCCAGCAGCTTATACTTGACTAGCGGGGGGGCTAGCACAGATACGCAGTATTTT
once	TRBV7-8	.	TRBJ1-1	CASSLQENSEAFF	TGTGCCAGCAGCTTGCAAGAAAACAGTGAAGCTTTCTTT
few	TRBV7-8	.	TRBJ2-2	CASSPADYPTGELFF	TGTGCCAGCAGCCCGGCAGACTACCCAACCGGGGAGCTGTTTTTT
once	TRBV5-1	TRBD2	TRBJ2-1	CASSLGGGLQSEQFF	TGCGCCAGCAGCTTAGGCGGGGGACTACAATCGGAGCAGTTCTTC
.	TRBV18	TRBD1	TRBJ2-5	CASARTGEETQYF	TGTGCCAGCGCCCGAACAGGGGAAGAGACCCAGTACTTC
.	TRBV15	.	TRBJ1-2	CATSNLREVNYGYTF	TGTGCCACCAGCAACCTCCGAGAAGTTAACTATGGCTACACCTTC
.	TRBV6-5	TRBD2	TRBJ2-7	CASSLGLAFSYEQYF	TGTGCCAGCAGTCTGGGACTAGCGTTCTCCTACGAGCAGTACTTC
.	TRBV11-2	TRBD1	TRBJ1-2	CASSLVTGDGYTF	TGTGCCAGCAGCTTAGTAACAGGGGATGGCTACACCTTC
.	TRBV10-2	.	TRBJ1-2	CASGLDRNYGYTF	TGCGCCAGCGGACTGGACCGTAACTATGGCTACACCTTC